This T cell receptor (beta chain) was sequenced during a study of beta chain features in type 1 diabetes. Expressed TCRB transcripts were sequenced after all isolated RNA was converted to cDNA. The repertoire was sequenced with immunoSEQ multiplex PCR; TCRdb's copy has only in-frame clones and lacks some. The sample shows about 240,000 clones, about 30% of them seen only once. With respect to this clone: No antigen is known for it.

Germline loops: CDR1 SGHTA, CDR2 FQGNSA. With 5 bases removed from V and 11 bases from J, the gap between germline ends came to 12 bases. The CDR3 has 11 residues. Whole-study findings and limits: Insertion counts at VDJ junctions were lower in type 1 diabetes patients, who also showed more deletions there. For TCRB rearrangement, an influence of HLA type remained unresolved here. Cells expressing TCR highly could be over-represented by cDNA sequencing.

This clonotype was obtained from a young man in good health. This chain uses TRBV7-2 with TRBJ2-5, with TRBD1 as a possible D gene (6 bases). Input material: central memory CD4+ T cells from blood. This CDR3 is CASSPGVLQYF. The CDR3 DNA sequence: TGTGCCAGCAGCCCAGGGGTTCTTCAGTACTTC.